These 17 T cell receptor beta chains share one sample of origin, sequenced in a study of T cell repertoires in cytomegalovirus infection. MiXCR was run by TCRdb on the reads, yielding one entry per CDR3 protein. The sample lists hundreds of thousands of distinct CDR3 sequences; 15% to 20% were seen once. The sequenced sample consisted of PBMCs. The receptors were gathered from a human donor in good health (CMV status not recorded). Some clones in this sample may be carry-over from other donors' samples.

This chain joins TRBV25-1 and TRBJ2-2; weak D call: TRBD1 (5 bases). Trimming took 2 bases from V and 6 from J, leaving 13 bases between them. This CDR3 is built from 15 residues. In germline, CDR1 is MGHDK, CDR2 SYGVNS. The CDR3 DNA is TGTGCCAGCAGTGAAGGTGGGGTCAGGGCCGGGGAGCTGTTTTTT. Translated, it gives CASSEGGVRAGELFF.

A few counts support this clonotype. The V and J genes are TRBV20-1 and TRBJ2-7, with 12 bases identical to TRBD1. The germline gives CDR1 DFQATT, CDR2 SNEGSKA (reference sequence). Trimming at V came to 5 bases and at J to 6 bases, leaving 5 bases not matched to a gene. There are 13 residues in the CDR3. CDR3 DNA: TGCAGTGCTCAGAGGGACAGGGGGCCCGAGCAGTACTTC. This gives the protein CSAQRDRGPEQYF.

This clonotype was seen ten or more times. This chain uses TRBV7-2 with TRBJ2-5; D not certain. Germline lookup yields CDR1 SGHTA and CDR2 FQGNSA. Trimming stripped 6 bases from V and 5 bases from J, with 16 bases between. The CDR3 covers 14 residues. The CDR3 DNA is TGTGCCAGCAGAAACACAGATGTTGGGGAGACCCAGTACTTC. Translation gives CASRNTDVGETQYF.

This clonotype was picked up a small number of times. V and J are TRBV7-9 and TRBJ2-7; D remains unclear. Germline CDR1 and CDR2: SEHNR and FQNEAQ (reference sequence). Between the trimmed V and J ends, which lost 4 bases and 1 base, there was a span of 14 bases. The CDR3 is 15 residues long. CDR3 protein: CASSSGRYPSYEQYF. The CDR3 nucleotides are TGTGCCAGCAGCTCTGGGCGGTATCCGTCCTACGAGCAGTACTTC.

This clonotype showed up many times. This chain joins TRBV7-2 and TRBJ2-7, with 7 bases aligning to TRBD1. Trimming cost V 4 bases and J 3 bases; bases outside gene matches: 6. Germline V gene data show CDR1 as SGHTA and CDR2 as FQGNSA. The CDR3 totals 14 residues. CDR3 sequence: CASSSTGQLYEQYF. Here the CDR3 DNA reads TGTGCCAGCAGCTCCACGGGACAGCTCTACGAGCAGTACTTC.

This clonotype was found a few times. The chain is built from TRBV9 and TRBJ1-6, with a possible D match to TRBD1 (5 bases). Per germline, CDR1 SGDLS and CDR2 YYNGEE. V shed 0 bases and J shed 8 bases, with 12 bases lying between them. The CDR3 covers 15 residues. The CDR3 region is CASSVEGRPDSPLHF. CDR3 in DNA: TGTGCCAGCAGCGTAGAGGGGAGGCCGGATTCACCCCTCCACTTT.

This chain links TRBV5-1 with TRBJ2-3; 9 nucleotides align to TRBD2. Germline V gene data show CDR1 as SGHRS and CDR2 as YFSETQ. Germline trimming cut 0 bases from V and 6 bases from J; bases unmatched to any gene: 5. CDR3 length: 15 residues. In DNA form, the CDR3 reads TGCGCCAGCAGCTTGGATAGCGGGGGTTTGGATACGCAGTATTTT. Translating it yields CASSLDSGGLDTQYF.

This clonotype was seen only a few times. This sequence joins TRBV25-1 and TRBJ2-3; 8 bases are shared with TRBD1. The CDR3 contains 19 residues. The germline V gene encodes CDR1 MGHDK and CDR2 SYGVNS. Trimming removed 0 bases from V and 0 bases from J; junction bases left unmatched: 11. The CDR3 coding sequence is TGTGCCAGCAGTGAATATTTCGTGGAAGGACAGGGTAGCACAGATACGCAGTATTTT. This sequence encodes CASSEYFVEGQGSTDTQYF.

This clonotype was seen repeatedly, ten times or more. The rearrangement uses TRBV7-2 and TRBJ2-5, with 12 bases aligning to TRBD2. Germline V lookup: CDR1 SGHTA, CDR2 FQGNSA. The CDR3 runs 15 residues. V lost 3 bases, J lost 3 bases, and 2 bases stayed unmatched. The CDR3 is CASSLRTSGEETQYF. CDR3 bases: TGTGCCAGCAGCTTGAGGACTAGCGGGGAAGAGACCCAGTACTTC.

This clonotype was picked up many times. The chain joins TRBV19 to TRBJ1-5, with TRBD1 matching 9 bases. The CDR3 totals 18 residues. V shed 4 bases and J 0 bases; nucleotides not matched to a gene: 10. CDR1 LNHDA and CDR2 SQIVND come from the germline V gene (reference sequence). CDR3 loop: CASSTPGQGVYSNQPQHF. In DNA, the CDR3 is TGTGCCAGTAGTACACCGGGACAGGGAGTGTATAGCAATCAGCCCCAGCATTTT. The entire variable domain, with the rest obtained from reference TRBV19 and TRBJ1-5, is as follows: DGGITQSPKYLFRKEGQNVTLSCEQNLNHDAMYWYRQDPGQGLRLIYYSQIVNDFQKGDIAEGYSVSREKKESFPLTVTSAQKNPTAFYLCASSTPGQGVYSNQPQHFGDGTRLSIL.

This clonotype occurred a few times. The rearrangement joins TRBV11-3 to TRBJ2-7; D possibly matches TRBD1 or TRBD2 (5 bases each). Germline V lookup: CDR1 SGHNT, CDR2 YENEEA. Trimming took 5 bases from V and 3 from J, leaving 14 bases between them. The CDR3 consists of 14 residues. CDR3 DNA: TGTGCCAGCAGCGAGGGACCGAGGGACTACGAGCAGTACTTC. It encodes CASSEGPRDYEQYF.

This clonotype was detected ten times or more. The CDR3 reads CASTGQLQETQYF. CDR3 DNA: TGTGCCAGTACGGGACAGCTCCAAGAGACCCAGTACTTC. The chain combines TRBV12-3 or TRBV12-4 with TRBJ2-5; TRBD1 matches 7 bases. Unmatched junction bases numbered 5, after V lost 9 bases and J lost 1 base. This CDR3 has 13 residues.

There are a few counts of this clonotype. The rearrangement links TRBV6-1 to TRBJ2-7, with 10 bases identical to TRBD2. The CDR3 length is 15 residues. Germline CDR1 and CDR2: MNHNS and SASEGT. The J segment lost 4 bases and the V segment lost 6 bases, leaving 9 bases of the junction unmatched. CDR3 residues: CASSRTLAGAYEQYF. The CDR3 DNA reads TGTGCCAGCAGCCGAACTCTAGCGGGGGCGTACGAGCAGTACTTC.

Only a few counts were recorded for this clonotype. This sequence joins TRBV18 and TRBJ1-1; D uncertain. Germline V CDR1 and CDR2: KGHSH, LQKENI. V dropped 2 bases and J dropped 8 bases, with 15 bases sitting between them. The CDR3 spans 14 residues. The CDR3 here is CASSPIWTETEAFF. The CDR3 coding sequence is TGTGCCAGCTCACCAATCTGGACCGAAACCGAAGCTTTCTTT. The full variable domain, rest sourced from reference TRBV18 and TRBJ1-1, is NAGVMQNPRHLVRRRGQEARLRCSPMKGHSHVYWYRQLPEEGLKFMVYLQKENIIDESGMPKERFSAEFPKEGPSILRIQQVVRGDSAAYFCASSPIWTETEAFFGQGTRLTVV.

The sample holds many counts of this clonotype. The rearrangement uses TRBV12-3 or TRBV12-4 and TRBJ1-6, with D hard to call. V shed 2 bases and J shed 10 bases, with 12 bases lying between them. The CDR3 has 14 amino acids. CDR3 bases: TGTGCCAGCAGTTTATCGGGCAGCGGGTCACCCCTCCACTTT. Amino acid sequence: CASSLSGSGSPLHF.

This clonotype was detected ten times or more. V is TRBV28 and J is TRBJ2-6; 8 nucleotides match TRBD2. This CDR3 is built from 18 residues. The germline CDR1 and CDR2 sequences are MDHEN and SYDVKM. J lost 3 bases, V lost 5 bases, and 12 bases had no gene match. CDR3 sequence (DNA): TGTGCCAGCAGTGACGGGGGGGGCGGATCTATTGGGGCCAACGTCCTGACTTTC. Translation: CASSDGGGGSIGANVLTF.

In its sample, this clonotype was seen many times. The chain recombines TRBV7-2 with TRBJ2-7; TRBD1 matches 8 bases. Trimming at V came to 5 bases and at J to 3 bases, leaving 6 bases not matched to a gene. Germline loops: CDR1 SGHTA, CDR2 FQGNSA. The CDR3 has 14 amino acids. The CDR3 DNA is TGTGCCAGCAGCACCTGGACAGGGAACTACGAGCAGTACTTC. Protein: CASSTWTGNYEQYF.